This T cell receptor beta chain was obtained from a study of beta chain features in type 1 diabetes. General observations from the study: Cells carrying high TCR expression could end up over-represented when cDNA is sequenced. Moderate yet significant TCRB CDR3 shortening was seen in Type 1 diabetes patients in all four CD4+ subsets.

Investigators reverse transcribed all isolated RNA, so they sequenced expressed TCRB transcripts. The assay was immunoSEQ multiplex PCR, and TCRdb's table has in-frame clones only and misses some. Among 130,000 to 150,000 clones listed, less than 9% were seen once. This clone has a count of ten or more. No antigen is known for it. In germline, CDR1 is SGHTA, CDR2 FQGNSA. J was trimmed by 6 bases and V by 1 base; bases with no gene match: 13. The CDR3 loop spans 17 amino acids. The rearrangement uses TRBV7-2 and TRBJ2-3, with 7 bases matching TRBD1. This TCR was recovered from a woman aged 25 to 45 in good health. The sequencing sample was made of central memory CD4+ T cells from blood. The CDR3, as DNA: TGTGCCAGCAGCTTAGATGGGACAGTGGATGTGGGGGATACGCAGTATTTT. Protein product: CASSLDGTVDVGDTQYF.